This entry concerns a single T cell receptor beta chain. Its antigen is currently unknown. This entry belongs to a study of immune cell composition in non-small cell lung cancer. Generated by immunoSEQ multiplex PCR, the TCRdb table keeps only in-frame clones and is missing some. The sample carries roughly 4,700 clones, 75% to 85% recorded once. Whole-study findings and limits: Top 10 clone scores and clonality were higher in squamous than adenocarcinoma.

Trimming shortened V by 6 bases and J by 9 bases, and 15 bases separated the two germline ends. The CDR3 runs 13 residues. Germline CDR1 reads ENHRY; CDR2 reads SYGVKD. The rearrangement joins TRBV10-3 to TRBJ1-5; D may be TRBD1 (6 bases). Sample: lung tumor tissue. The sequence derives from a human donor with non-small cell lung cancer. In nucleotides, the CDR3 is TGTGCCATCAGAGGACAGCTCAGGGGGCCCCAGCATTTT. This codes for CAIRGQLRGPQHF.